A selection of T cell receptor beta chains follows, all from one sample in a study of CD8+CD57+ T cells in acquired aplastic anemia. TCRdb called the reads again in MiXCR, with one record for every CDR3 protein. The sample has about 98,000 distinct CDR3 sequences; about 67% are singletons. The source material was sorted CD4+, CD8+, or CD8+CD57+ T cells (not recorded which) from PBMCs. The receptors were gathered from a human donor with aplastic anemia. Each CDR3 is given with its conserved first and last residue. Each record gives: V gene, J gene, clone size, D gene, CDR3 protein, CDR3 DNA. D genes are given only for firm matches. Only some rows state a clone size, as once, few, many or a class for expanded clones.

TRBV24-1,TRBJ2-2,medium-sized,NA,CATSDSRANTGELFF,TGTGCCACCAGTGACAGCAGGGCGAACACCGGGGAGCTGTTTTTT
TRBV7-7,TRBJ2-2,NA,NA,CASSPGLGATGELFF,TGTGCTAGCAGCCCGGGGTTAGGAGCCACCGGGGAGCTGTTTTTT
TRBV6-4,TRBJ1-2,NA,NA,CASSDGRGYTF,TGTGCCAGCAGTGATGGTAGGGGCTACACCTTC
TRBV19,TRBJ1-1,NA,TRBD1,CASSFGQGNTEAFF,TGTGCCAGTAGTTTCGGACAGGGTAACACTGAAGCTTTCTTT
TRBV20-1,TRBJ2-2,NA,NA,CSARDNGRDTGELFF,TGCAGTGCTAGAGATAACGGAAGAGACACCGGGGAGCTGTTTTTT
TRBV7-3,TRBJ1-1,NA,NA,CASSQIANTEAFF,TGTGCCAGCAGCCAAATAGCAAACACTGAAGCTTTCTTT
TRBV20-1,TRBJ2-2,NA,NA,CSATGPSNTGELFF,TGCAGTGCTACGGGACCGTCGAACACCGGGGAGCTGTTTTTT
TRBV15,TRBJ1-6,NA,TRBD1,CATSSETGSGNSPLHF,TGTGCCACCAGCAGCGAGACAGGGTCGGGTAATTCACCCCTCCACTTT
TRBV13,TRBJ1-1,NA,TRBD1,CASSRGQGIGAEAFF,TGTGCCAGCAGCCGAGGACAGGGGATTGGTGCTGAAGCTTTCTTT
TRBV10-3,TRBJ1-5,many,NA,CAISQGTNQPQHF,TGTGCCATCAGTCAGGGTACCAATCAGCCCCAGCATTTT
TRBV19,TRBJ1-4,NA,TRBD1,CASSTDRPNEKLFF,TGTGCCAGTAGTACGGACAGGCCTAATGAAAAACTGTTTTTT
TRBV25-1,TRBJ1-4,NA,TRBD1,CASSEYRDSEKLFF,TGTGCCAGCAGTGAGTACAGGGACAGTGAAAAACTGTTTTTT
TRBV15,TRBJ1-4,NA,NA,CASSVRVVEKLFF,TGTGCCAGCAGTGTCAGGGTTGTGGAAAAACTGTTTTTT
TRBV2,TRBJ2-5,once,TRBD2,CASGLAGAQETQYF,TGTGCCAGTGGACTAGCGGGAGCCCAAGAGACCCAGTACTTC
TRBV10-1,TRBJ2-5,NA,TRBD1,CASRGQGASRGWETQYF,TGCGCCAGCAGGGGACAGGGGGCCTCCCGGGGGTGGGAGACCCAGTACTTC
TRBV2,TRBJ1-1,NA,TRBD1,CASSERGQGGDEAFF,TGTGCCAGCAGTGAAAGGGGACAGGGGGGAGATGAAGCTTTCTTT
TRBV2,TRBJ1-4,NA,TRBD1,CASHKNRGRIEKLFF,TGTGCCAGCCATAAAAATAGGGGGCGTATTGAAAAACTGTTTTTT
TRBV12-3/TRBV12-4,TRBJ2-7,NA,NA,CASSLEEVTYEQYF,TGTGCCAGCAGTTTGGAGGAAGTAACCTACGAGCAGTACTTC
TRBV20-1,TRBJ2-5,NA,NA,CSALYQETQYF,TGCAGTGCGCTCTACCAAGAGACCCAGTACTTC
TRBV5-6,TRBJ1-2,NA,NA,CASSAYRGYTF,TGTGCCAGCAGCGCATACCGGGGCTACACCTTC
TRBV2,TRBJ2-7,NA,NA,CASSPADSPYEQYF,TGTGCCAGCAGTCCGGCGGACAGCCCCTACGAGCAGTACTTC
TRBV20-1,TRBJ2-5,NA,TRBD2,CSARDQRLAEETQYF,TGCAGTGCTAGAGATCAAAGACTAGCGGAAGAGACCCAGTACTTC
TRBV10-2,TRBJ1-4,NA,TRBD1,CASTRDGTDNEKLFF,TGCGCCAGCACCCGAGACGGGACAGATAATGAAAAACTGTTTTTT
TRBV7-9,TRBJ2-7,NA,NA,CASSHPGGEQYF,TGTGCCAGCAGCCACCCCGGAGGCGAGCAGTACTTC
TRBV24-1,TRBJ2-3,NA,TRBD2,CATSDSGTRLPTDTQYF,TGTGCCACCAGTGATTCGGGGACTAGACTTCCCACAGATACGCAGTATTTT
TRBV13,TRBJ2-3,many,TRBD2,CASSGGTSGSTDTQYF,TGTGCCAGCAGCGGAGGGACTAGCGGGAGCACAGATACGCAGTATTTT
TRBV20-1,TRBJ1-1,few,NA,CSASLVDRAFF,TGCAGTGCTAGCCTCGTGGACCGAGCTTTCTTT
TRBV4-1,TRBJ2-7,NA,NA,CASSQEATMHEQYF,TGCGCCAGCAGCCAAGAAGCCACTATGCACGAGCAGTACTTC
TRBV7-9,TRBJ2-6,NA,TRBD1,CASSLRGQVPSGANVLTF,TGTGCCAGCAGCCTCAGGGGACAGGTACCCTCTGGGGCCAACGTCCTGACTTTC
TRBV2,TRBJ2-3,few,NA,CASIKGRNTQYF,TGTGCCAGCATAAAGGGGAGGAATACGCAGTATTTT
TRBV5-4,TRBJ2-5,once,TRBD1,CASSKGTGTGETQYF,TGTGCCAGCAGCAAAGGGACAGGGACGGGAGAGACCCAGTACTTC
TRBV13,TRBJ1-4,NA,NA,CASSLWGNEKLFF,TGTGCCAGCAGCTTATGGGGCAATGAAAAACTGTTTTTT
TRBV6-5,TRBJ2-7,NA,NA,CASSYSRGYEQYF,TGTGCCAGCAGTTACTCAAGGGGCTACGAGCAGTACTTC
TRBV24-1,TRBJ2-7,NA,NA,CATGVDGEQYF,TGTGCCACCGGTGTCGACGGAGAGCAGTACTTC
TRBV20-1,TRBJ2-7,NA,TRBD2,CSARARETPGEQYF,TGCAGTGCTAGAGCGCGGGAGACCCCCGGGGAGCAGTACTTC
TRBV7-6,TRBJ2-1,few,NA,CASRPQGRNNEQFF,TGTGCCAGCAGACCACAGGGTAGGAACAATGAGCAGTTCTTC
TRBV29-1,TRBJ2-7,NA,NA,CSVLVNRDSRTYEQYF,TGCAGCGTTCTCGTTAATCGGGACTCACGCACCTACGAGCAGTACTTC
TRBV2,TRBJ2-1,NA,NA,CASNPHPYNEQFF,TGTGCCAGCAACCCGCACCCCTACAATGAGCAGTTCTTC
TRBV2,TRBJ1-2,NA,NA,CASSLWGGDGYTF,TGTGCCAGCAGTTTATGGGGAGGCGATGGCTACACCTTC
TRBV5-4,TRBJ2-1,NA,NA,CASSKDHYNEQFF,TGTGCCAGCAGCAAGGACCACTACAATGAGCAGTTCTTC
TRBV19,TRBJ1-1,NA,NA,CASSIWGNTEAFF,TGTGCCAGTAGTATATGGGGGAACACTGAAGCTTTCTTT
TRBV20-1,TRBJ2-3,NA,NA,CSAMDLRGRTDTQYF,TGCAGTGCCATGGATTTGCGGGGGCGCACAGATACGCAGTATTTT
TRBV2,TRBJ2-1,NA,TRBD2,CAGSGRENEQFF,TGTGCCGGAAGCGGGAGGGAAAATGAGCAGTTCTTC
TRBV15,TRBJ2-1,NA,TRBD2,CASSPSGGAGNEQFF,TGTGCCAGCAGCCCTAGCGGGGGGGCCGGCAATGAGCAGTTCTTC